One sample yielded the 26 T cell receptor beta chains listed below, sequenced in a study of cytomegalovirus exposure and HLA in healthy donors. Use of 60 Vbeta and 13 Jbeta primers characterized the PCR. Repertoires were generated with immunoSEQ multiplex PCR, while TCRdb's copy carries only in-frame clones and drops some. Of 65,000 or so clones in the sample, more than 75% were seen once. The sequenced material came from PBMCs. The receptors come from a girl under 18 in good health and CMV-seropositive.

The chain carries TRBV30 and TRBJ1-2, with no clear D. V was clipped by 4 bases and J by 6 bases, with 15 bases between them. CDR3 size: 13 residues. CDR1 GTSNPN and CDR2 SVGIG come from the germline V gene (reference sequence). CDR3 loop: CAWKPFLMDGYTF. Here the CDR3 DNA reads TGTGCCTGGAAGCCCTTCTTAATGGATGGCTACACCTTC.

On this clone: The same CDR3 arises from other DNA sequences in this sample as well. J is TRBJ2-7 and V is TRBV18; 8 positions match TRBD2. V trimming: 6 bases; J trimming: 2 bases; junction bases outside the gene matches: 9. Germline loops: CDR1 KGHSH, CDR2 LQKENI. This CDR3 contains 15 residues. The CDR3 protein is CASSPPRGGPYEQYF. The CDR3 DNA is TGTGCCAGCTCGCCTCCACGGGGGGGACCCTACGAGCAGTACTTC.

The chain joins TRBV20-1 to TRBJ1-5; no definite D call. Trimming pared 6 bases from V and 4 bases from J, leaving 7 bases between. Germline-derived CDR1 and CDR2 are DFQATT and SNEGSKA (reference sequence). The CDR3 totals 11 residues. The CDR3 DNA reads as TGCAGTGCGGCAGGTAATCAGCCCCAGCATTTT. Residues: CSAAGNQPQHF.

V usage is TRBV28 and J usage is TRBJ1-2, with D possibly being TRBD1 (5 bases). V was cut by 7 bases and J by 3 bases, with 12 bases left in between. Germline V lookup: CDR1 MDHEN, CDR2 SYDVKM. The CDR3 is 13 amino acids. The CDR3 region is CASTFLGDYGYTF. CDR3 coding DNA: TGTGCCAGCACCTTTTTAGGGGACTATGGCTACACCTTC.

This sequence joins TRBV28 and TRBJ1-1; D is undetermined. The CDR3 covers 13 residues. Germline V gene lookup returns CDR1 MDHEN and CDR2 SYDVKM. The germline V and J ends were trimmed by 2 bases and 12 bases, with 16 bases remaining between them. The CDR3 bases are TGTGCCAGCAGTTTAGGGAACCCGAGGGAAACTTTCTTT. Its translation: CASSLGNPRETFF.

This clone was recorded once. The chain uses TRBV10-3 and TRBJ2-3; D gene uncertain. V lost 2 bases and J lost 6, with 9 bases in between. The CDR3 length is 13 residues. Germline V CDR1 and CDR2: ENHRY, SYGVKD. The CDR3 DNA reads as TGTGCCATCAGTGAGACATTCCAGGATACGCAGTATTTT. This translates into CAISETFQDTQYF.

The chain is built from TRBV6-5 and TRBJ1-1; D gene unclear. Germline lookup yields CDR1 MNHEY and CDR2 SVGAGI. V was cut by 0 bases and J by 1 base, with 12 bases left in between. The CDR3 is made up of 16 amino acids. CDR3 amino acids: CASSYSTQIRNTEAFF. CDR3 nucleotide sequence: TGTGCCAGCAGTTACTCGACACAAATCCGGAACACTGAAGCTTTCTTT.

Of note for this clone: One end of the junction is discordant with germline, which a read error may explain. The V gene is TRBV4-1, the J gene TRBJ2-1; perhaps TRBD1 as D (7 bases). This CDR3 spans 16 amino acids. Per germline, CDR1 MGHRA and CDR2 YSYEKL. CDR3 coding DNA: TGCGCCAGCAACCAACACGGGGCAGCAGGGGGGAATGAGCAGTTCTTC. This translates into CASNQHGAAGGNEQFF.

The genes are TRBV7-2 and TRBJ2-7; TRBD2 agrees at 13 bases. CDR3 length equals 16 residues. Germline V gene sequence: CDR1 SGHTA, CDR2 FQGNSA. Unmatched junction bases numbered 5, after V lost 4 bases and J lost 2 bases. CDR3 loop: CASSSPTSGGTYEQYF. The CDR3 nucleotides read TGTGCCAGCAGCTCCCCGACTAGCGGGGGGACCTACGAGCAGTACTTC.

The V and J genes are TRBV5-4 and TRBJ1-2; TRBD1 matches at 7 bases. J was trimmed by 0 bases and V by 4 bases; bases with no gene match: 9. The CDR3 covers 16 residues. Germline V gene data show CDR1 as SGHNT and CDR2 as YYREEE (reference sequence). The CDR3 DNA is TGTGCCAGCAGCCCCGGCGGGGACAGAGCTAACTATGGCTACACCTTC. Translating gives CASSPGGDRANYGYTF.

This chain connects TRBV7-2 to TRBJ2-6, with 7 bases matching TRBD1. V gave up 5 bases and J gave up 0 bases; unmatched junction bases: 7. Per germline, CDR1 SGHTA and CDR2 FQGNSA. This CDR3 is 17 amino acids long. The CDR3 DNA follows: TGTGCCAGCAGCGCACAGGGGACGAGCTCTGGGGCCAACGTCCTGACTTTC. Translating it yields CASSAQGTSSGANVLTF.

The CDR3 is CASSQEGGTAYNEQFF. The CDR3 DNA reads as TGTGCCAGCAGCCAGGAAGGGGGAACAGCCTACAATGAGCAGTTCTTC. This chain joins TRBV4-2 and TRBJ2-1; D possibly corresponds to TRBD1 (6 bases). V was shortened by 3 bases and J by 2 bases, with 14 bases between the two germline ends. CDR3 length: 16 residues. The germline gives CDR1 LGHNA, CDR2 YNFKEQ.

V and J are TRBV5-1 and TRBJ2-7; 9 nucleotides match TRBD1. V lost 6 bases and J lost 5; bases outside the gene matches: 9. The germline V gene has CDR1 SGHRS and CDR2 YFSETQ. CDR3 length: 14 residues. This CDR3 reads CASTGTGRFDEQYF. CDR3 nucleotides: TGCGCCAGCACTGGGACAGGGAGGTTTGACGAGCAGTACTTC.

CDR3 loop: CASSLAPGGFYEQYF. For the CDR3, the DNA is TGTGCCAGCAGCTTAGCCCCAGGGGGGTTCTACGAGCAGTACTTC. This rearrangement joins TRBV7-9 to TRBJ2-7; D perhaps matches TRBD1 (7 bases). Trimming left V 0 bases short and J 3 bases short, with 12 bases between. Germline V gene sequence: CDR1 SEHNR, CDR2 FQNEAQ (reference sequence). The CDR3 contains 15 residues.

V is TRBV14 and J is TRBJ2-2; D gene uncertain. This CDR3 is 17 amino acids long. V was shortened by 1 base and J by 1 base, with 13 bases between the two germline ends. The germline V gene encodes CDR1 SGHDN and CDR2 FVKESK. The CDR3 sequence: CASSQALPVWNTGELFF. In DNA form, the CDR3 reads TGTGCCAGCAGCCAAGCCCTCCCGGTGTGGAACACCGGGGAGCTGTTTTTT.

J is TRBJ2-6 and V is TRBV5-1; 10 bases are shared with TRBD1. The V segment lost 0 bases and the J segment 0 bases; nucleotides outside the gene matches: 12. There are 21 residues in the CDR3. Per germline, CDR1 SGHRS and CDR2 YFSETQ. CDR3 sequence reads: CASSLDPAGTGEPSGANVLTF. The CDR3 coding sequence is TGCGCCAGCAGCTTGGACCCCGCCGGGACAGGGGAACCCTCTGGGGCCAACGTCCTGACTTTC. The variable domain in full, with the rest retrieved from reference TRBV5-1 and TRBJ2-6, is KAGVTQTPRYLIKTRGQQVTLSCSPISGHRSVSWYQQTPGQGLQFLFEYFSETQRNKGNFPGRFSGRQFSNSRSEMNVSTLELGDSALYLCASSLDPAGTGEPSGANVLTFGAGSRLTVL.

The rearrangement links TRBV2 to TRBJ2-7, with D unresolved. Germline CDR1 reads SNHLY; CDR2 reads FYNNEI. Trimming shortened V by 7 bases and J by 10 bases, and 17 bases separated the two germline ends. CDR3 length: 12 amino acids. CDR3 sequence (DNA): TGTGCCAGCACGGTCCTACTACGAGACCAGTACTTC. It encodes CASTVLLRDQYF. The full variable domain, completed using reference TRBV2 and TRBJ2-7, is EPEVTQTPSHQVTQMGQEVILRCVPISNHLYFYWYRQILGQKVEFLVSFYNNEISEKSEIFDDQFSVERPDGSNFTLKIRSTKLEDSAMYFCASTVLLRDQYFGPGTRLTVT.

This chain uses TRBV5-6 with TRBJ1-2; D unclear. Per the germline V gene, CDR1 is SGHDT and CDR2 is YYEEEE. The CDR3 is 15 amino acids. Between the trimmed V and J ends, which lost 3 bases and 5 bases, there was a span of 17 bases. In DNA, the CDR3 is TGTGCCAGCAGCTCCTATCATAGCCGGGGTTATGGCTACACCTTC. It codes for CASSSYHSRGYGYTF.

The V and J genes are TRBV19 and TRBJ1-5; D unresolved. CDR3 length: 12 amino acids. V gave up 2 bases and J gave up 10 bases, with 9 bases separating them. CDR1 is LNHDA, CDR2 SQIVND, per germline (reference sequence). The CDR3 nucleotides read TGTGCCAGTAGTATACCAGGTTTACCCCAGCATTTT. Translation gives CASSIPGLPQHF. The entire variable domain, with the rest obtained from reference TRBV19 and TRBJ1-5, is as follows: DGGITQSPKYLFRKEGQNVTLSCEQNLNHDAMYWYRQDPGQGLRLIYYSQIVNDFQKGDIAEGYSVSREKKESFPLTVTSAQKNPTAFYLCASSIPGLPQHFGDGTRLSIL.

J is TRBJ1-6 and V is TRBV19, with D unclear. Trimming took off 2 bases at V and 10 bases at J, with 12 bases between the two ends. Per the germline V gene, CDR1 is LNHDA and CDR2 is SQIVND (reference sequence). CDR3 length: 14 amino acids. The CDR3 sequence: CASSISGVGSPLHF. The CDR3 nucleotides read TGTGCCAGTAGTATAAGCGGGGTAGGCTCACCCCTCCACTTT.

Only one count was recorded for this clone. The chain has TRBV28 and TRBJ1-5; 7 bases agree with TRBD1. The CDR3 is made up of 16 amino acids. Germline CDR1 is MDHEN and CDR2 is SYDVKM. The V segment lost 6 bases and the J segment 9 bases; nucleotides outside the gene matches: 17. The CDR3 protein is CASRSAGTADLLPQHF. In nucleotides, the CDR3 is TGTGCCAGCAGGTCAGCTGGGACAGCGGACCTTTTGCCCCAGCATTTT.

The genes are TRBV29-1 and TRBJ2-7; 7 nucleotides agree with TRBD1. CDR3 length: 16 amino acids. Trimming took 4 bases from V and 4 from J; bases not matched to a gene: 16. The germline V gene has CDR1 SQVTM and CDR2 ANQGSEA. DNA of the CDR3: TGCAGCGTTGCAGGACTCCGGGACAGCAACCTATACGAGCAGTACTTC. Its protein product is CSVAGLRDSNLYEQYF.

This chain joins TRBV27 and TRBJ2-3; D uncertain. The CDR3 totals 11 residues. Germline assignment: CDR1 MNHEY and CDR2 SMNVEV (reference sequence). The V end was cut by 8 bases, the J end by 2 bases, with 5 bases between. CDR3 coding DNA: TGTGCCAGCTACATCACAGATACGCAGTATTTT. The encoded protein is CASYITDTQYF.

The chain recombines TRBV11-3 with TRBJ2-3, with 11 bases that match TRBD2. Trimming removed 5 bases from V and 4 bases from J; junction bases left unmatched: 8. This CDR3 spans 16 amino acids. CDR1 is SGHNT and CDR2 is YENEEA in the germline V gene. The CDR3 loop reads CASSRGLAESPDTQYF. CDR3 sequence (DNA): TGTGCCAGCAGCAGGGGACTAGCGGAAAGCCCAGATACGCAGTATTTT.

This chain joins TRBV30 and TRBJ2-5; 7 nucleotides agree with TRBD2. Germline CDR1 reads GTSNPN; CDR2 reads SVGIG (reference sequence). CDR3 length: 12 amino acids. The V and J ends lost 8 bases and 4 bases, in that order; junction bases with no gene match: 7. CDR3 in amino acids: CAGDLAGETQYF. Written as DNA, the CDR3 is TGTGCCGGGGATTTAGCGGGAGAGACCCAGTACTTC.

This clone was seen a few times. The chain is built from TRBV10-3 and TRBJ2-5; 7 positions match TRBD1. CDR1 is ENHRY and CDR2 is SYGVKD in the germline V gene. V was clipped by 8 bases and J by 4 bases; unmatched bases: 1. The CDR3 is 11 amino acids. CDR3: CAISGGETQYF. The CDR3 nucleotides read TGTGCCATCTCAGGGGGAGAGACCCAGTACTTC.